This T cell receptor (beta chain) derives from a study of CD8+CD57+ T cells in acquired aplastic anemia. Those patients picked for sequencing had displayed CD8+CD57+ cell expansion on flow cytometry. Patients, without exception, had severe acquired aplastic anemia. In regard to this clonotype: The antigen remains unidentified.

The study, taken as a whole, reports: Sharing between patients and controls was observed for around 30 CD8+ CDR3 sequences.

For CDR3 and TCR beta VDJ profiling, genomic DNA was the template used. Each CDR3 protein gets one entry after TCRdb re-called the reads with MiXCR. Of 160,000 or so distinct CDR3 sequences in the sample, 65% to 75% were seen once. V was shortened by 3 bases and J by 7 bases, with 7 bases between the two germline ends. The CDR3 spans 11 residues. Germline-derived CDR1 and CDR2 are LNHDA and SQIVND (reference sequence). This TCR came from a human donor with aplastic anemia. The V and J genes are TRBV19 and TRBJ2-7; D gene uncertain. Sequenced input: sorted CD4+, CD8+, or CD8+CD57+ T cells (not recorded which) from PBMCs. The CDR3 spells CASSIAGEQYF. CDR3 nucleotides: TGTGCCAGTAGTATCGCCGGGGAGCAGTACTTC.